The 2 T cell receptor beta chains reported below all come from one sample, sequenced in a study of PD-1 blockade in classical Hodgkin lymphoma. Time point meaning: cycle 4 day 1 (C4D1), after 6 weeks of nivolumab. Relapse was seen in all patients after autologous stem cell transplantation, and brentuximab vedotin exposure was variable. Clones were read by immunoSEQ multiplex PCR, and TCRdb kept only the in-frame ones, dropping some. The sample lists 96,000 or so clones, about 92% occurring once. Sequencing was performed on peripheral blood mononuclear cells (PBMCs), taken before the fourth cycle of nivolumab. The receptors were sampled from a human donor with classical Hodgkin lymphoma.

The J gene is TRBJ1-5, the V gene TRBV28; D gene uncertain. This CDR3 region has 15 residues. CDR1 MDHEN and CDR2 SYDVKM come from the germline V gene. V shed 2 bases and J shed 2 bases, with 10 bases lying between them. The DNA for the CDR3 is TGTGCCAGCAGTTTAGCACGGGATGGCAATCAGCCCCAGCATTTT. Amino acid sequence: CASSLARDGNQPQHF.

The V gene is TRBV5-1, the J gene TRBJ1-2; tentative D call: TRBD1 (6 bases). This CDR3 is 15 amino acids long. V was cut by 6 bases and J by 1 base, with 16 bases left in between. Germline V gives CDR1 SGHRS, CDR2 YFSETQ. CDR3 loop: CASKDRLGGNYGYTF. CDR3 coding DNA: TGCGCCAGCAAAGACAGGCTAGGGGGTAACTATGGCTACACCTTC.